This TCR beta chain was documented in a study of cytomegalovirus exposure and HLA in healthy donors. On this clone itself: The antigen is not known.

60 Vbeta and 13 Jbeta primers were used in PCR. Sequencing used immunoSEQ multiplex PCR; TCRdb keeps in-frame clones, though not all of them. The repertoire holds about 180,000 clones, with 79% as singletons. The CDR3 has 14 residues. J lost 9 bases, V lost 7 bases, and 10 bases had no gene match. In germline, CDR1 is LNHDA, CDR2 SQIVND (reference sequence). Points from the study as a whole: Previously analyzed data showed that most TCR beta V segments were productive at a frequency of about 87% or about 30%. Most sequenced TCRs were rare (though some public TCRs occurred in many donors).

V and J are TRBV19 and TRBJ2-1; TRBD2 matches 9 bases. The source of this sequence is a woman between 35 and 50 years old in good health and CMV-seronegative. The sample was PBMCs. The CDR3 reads CASTPELAGREQFF. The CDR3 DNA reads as TGTGCCAGTACCCCTGAGCTAGCGGGACGTGAGCAGTTCTTC.